The present entry profiles one TCR beta chain with its context. The antigen is not known. V gave up 4 bases and J gave up 3 bases, with 18 bases separating them. There are 16 residues in the CDR3. Germline CDR1 and CDR2: MNHEY and SVGAGI. Measured with immunoSEQ multiplex PCR; TCRdb has only the in-frame clones, and not every one. The sample shows about 280,000 clones, about 86% of them seen only once. This sample is drawn from a study of cytomegalovirus exposure and HLA in healthy donors. General study findings and limits: Researchers counted over 150 TCR beta chains as cytomegalovirus-associated. In the 95 to 150 validation repertoires, approximately 94% of cluster scores exceeded 0, per a later analysis. The classifier was said to identify cytomegalovirus status with high specificity and sensitivity. As confirmed in vitro, three CMV-associated chains were specific for CMV antigens.

The sample comprised PBMCs. V is TRBV6-5 and J is TRBJ1-1, with D possibly being TRBD1 (6 bases). The clonotype was recovered from a woman under 30 in good health and CMV-seronegative. CDR3 nucleotides: TGTGCCAGCAGTTCTATGTTTACCCCAGGGGACACTGAAGCTTTCTTT. This encodes CASSSMFTPGDTEAFF.